What follows describes a single T cell receptor (beta chain). TCRdb's copy holds only in-frame clones and misses some; the assay was immunoSEQ multiplex PCR. The sample contains more than 200,000 clones, roughly 80% of which appear only once. The CDR3 covers 13 residues. V dropped 8 bases and J dropped 0; count of bases not matched to a gene: 3. The sample originates from a study of blood T cell repertoires in COVID-19. The source of this sequence is a man aged 60 to 69 with acute or convalescent COVID-19. The sequenced sample was peripheral blood. V is TRBV12-3 or TRBV12-4 and J is TRBJ2-7, with TRBD2 matching over 8 bases. CDR3 residues: CASRTSLSYEQYF. CDR3 DNA sequence: TGTGCCAGCCGGACTAGCCTCTCCTACGAGCAGTACTTC.